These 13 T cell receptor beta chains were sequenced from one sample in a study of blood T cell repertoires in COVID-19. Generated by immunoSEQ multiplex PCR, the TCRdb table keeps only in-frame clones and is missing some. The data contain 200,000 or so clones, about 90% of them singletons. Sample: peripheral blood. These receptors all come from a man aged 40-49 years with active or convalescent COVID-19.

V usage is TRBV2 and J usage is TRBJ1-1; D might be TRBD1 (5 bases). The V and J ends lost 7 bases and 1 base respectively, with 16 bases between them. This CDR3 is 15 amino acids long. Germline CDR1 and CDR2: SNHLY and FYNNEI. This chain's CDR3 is CASTQRAGSNTEAFF. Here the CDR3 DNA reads TGTGCCAGCACCCAAAGGGCAGGGTCGAACACTGAAGCTTTCTTT.

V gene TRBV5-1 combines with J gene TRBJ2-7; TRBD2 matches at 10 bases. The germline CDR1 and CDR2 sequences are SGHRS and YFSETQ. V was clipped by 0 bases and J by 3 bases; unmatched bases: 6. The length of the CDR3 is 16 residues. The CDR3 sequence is CASSLESSGGIYEQYF. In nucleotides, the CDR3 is TGCGCCAGCAGCTTGGAGTCTAGCGGGGGTATCTACGAGCAGTACTTC.

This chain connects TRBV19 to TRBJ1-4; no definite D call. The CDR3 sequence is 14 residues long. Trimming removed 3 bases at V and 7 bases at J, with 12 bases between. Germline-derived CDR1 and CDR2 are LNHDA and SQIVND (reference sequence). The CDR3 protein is CASSILLSGEKLFF. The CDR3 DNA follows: TGTGCCAGTAGTATTCTCCTGTCGGGTGAAAAACTGTTTTTT.

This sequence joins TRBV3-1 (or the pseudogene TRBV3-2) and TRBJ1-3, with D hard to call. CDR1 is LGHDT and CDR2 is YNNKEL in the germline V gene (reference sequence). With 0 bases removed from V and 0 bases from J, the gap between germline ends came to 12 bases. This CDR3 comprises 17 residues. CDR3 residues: CASSQDLRGRSGNTIYF. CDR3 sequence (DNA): TGTGCCAGCAGCCAAGATCTCCGTGGCCGCTCTGGAAACACCATATATTTT.

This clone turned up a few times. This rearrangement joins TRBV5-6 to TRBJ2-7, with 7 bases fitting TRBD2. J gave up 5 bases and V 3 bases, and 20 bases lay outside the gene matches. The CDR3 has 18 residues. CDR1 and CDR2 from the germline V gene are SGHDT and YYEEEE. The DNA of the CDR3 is TGTGCCAGCAGCTCTTCTAAACTCAGCGGGACCAGATATAACGAGCAGTACTTC. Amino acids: CASSSSKLSGTRYNEQYF.

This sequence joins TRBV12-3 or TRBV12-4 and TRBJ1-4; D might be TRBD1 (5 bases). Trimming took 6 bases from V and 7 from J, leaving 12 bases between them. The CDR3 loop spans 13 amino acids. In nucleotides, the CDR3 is TGTGCCAGCAGCCCATTGGGGGGTGAAAAACTGTTTTTT. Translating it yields CASSPLGGEKLFF.

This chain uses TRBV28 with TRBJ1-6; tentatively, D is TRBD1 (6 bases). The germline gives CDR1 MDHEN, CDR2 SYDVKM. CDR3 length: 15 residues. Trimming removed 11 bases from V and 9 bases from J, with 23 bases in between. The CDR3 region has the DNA TGTGCCTCTAGCACTCTCACAGGGAGATCTTCACCCCTCCACTTT. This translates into CASSTLTGRSSPLHF.

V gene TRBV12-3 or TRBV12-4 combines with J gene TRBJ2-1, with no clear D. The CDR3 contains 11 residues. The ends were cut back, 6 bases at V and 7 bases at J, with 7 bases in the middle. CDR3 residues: CASSPRNEQFF. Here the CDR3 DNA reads TGTGCCAGCAGCCCTAGGAATGAGCAGTTCTTC.

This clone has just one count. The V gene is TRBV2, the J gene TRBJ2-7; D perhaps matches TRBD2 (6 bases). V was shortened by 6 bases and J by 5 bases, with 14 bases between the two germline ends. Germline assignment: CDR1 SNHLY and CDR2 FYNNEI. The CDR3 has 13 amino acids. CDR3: CASRPGEANEQYF. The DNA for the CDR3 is TGTGCCAGCAGACCGGGAGAGGCTAACGAGCAGTACTTC.

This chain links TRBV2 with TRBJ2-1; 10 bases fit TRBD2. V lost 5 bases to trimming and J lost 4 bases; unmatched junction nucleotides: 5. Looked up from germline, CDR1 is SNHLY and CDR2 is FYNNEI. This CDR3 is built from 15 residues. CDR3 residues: CASSLAGALYNEQFF. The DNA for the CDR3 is TGTGCCAGCAGTCTAGCGGGAGCGCTATACAATGAGCAGTTCTTC.

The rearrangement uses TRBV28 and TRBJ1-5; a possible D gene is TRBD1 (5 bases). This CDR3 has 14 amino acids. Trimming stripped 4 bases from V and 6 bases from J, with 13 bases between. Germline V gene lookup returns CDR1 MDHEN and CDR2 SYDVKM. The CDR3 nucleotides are TGTGCCAGCAGTTCCCCGGTTAGGGGTCAGCCCCAGCATTTT. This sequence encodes CASSSPVRGQPQHF.

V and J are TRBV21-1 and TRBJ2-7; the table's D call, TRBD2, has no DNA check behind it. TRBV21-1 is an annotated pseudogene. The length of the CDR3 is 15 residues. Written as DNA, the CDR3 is TGTGCCAGCAGCAAAGCGCTAGAGCGGACCTACGAGCAGTACTTC. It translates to CASSKALERTYEQYF.

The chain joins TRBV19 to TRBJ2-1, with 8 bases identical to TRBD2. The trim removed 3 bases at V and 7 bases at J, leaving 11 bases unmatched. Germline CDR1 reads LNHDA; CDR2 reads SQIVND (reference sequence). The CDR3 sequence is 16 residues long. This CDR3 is CASSILIAGSGNEQFF. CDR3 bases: TGTGCCAGTAGTATCCTAATAGCGGGATCGGGGAATGAGCAGTTCTTC.